Below, 7 T cell receptor beta chains from the same sample are listed, as sequenced in a study of cytomegalovirus exposure and HLA in healthy donors. The PCR was carried out with 60 Vbeta primers and 13 Jbeta primers. Sequencing used immunoSEQ multiplex PCR; TCRdb keeps in-frame clones, though not all of them. The sample shows about 150,000 clones, 78% of them seen only once. Sequenced: PBMCs. The receptors were gathered from a woman aged 50 to 65 in good health and CMV-seropositive.

The chain recombines TRBV6-5 with TRBJ2-7; 9 bases are a match to TRBD2. The CDR3 runs to 15 residues. The germline gives CDR1 MNHEY, CDR2 SVGAGI. J was trimmed by 4 bases and V by 2 bases; bases with no gene match: 6. CDR3 DNA sequence: TGTGCCAGCAGTTACGTTGCTAGCGGGGTGTACGAGCAGTACTTC. It codes for CASSYVASGVYEQYF.

The genes are TRBV11-2 and TRBJ2-4; D is undetermined. Germline V gives CDR1 SGHAT, CDR2 FQNNGV. The length of the CDR3 is 16 residues. V lost 5 bases to trimming and J lost 0 bases, with 14 bases between them. CDR3 sequence (DNA): TGTGCCAGCAGCCCCGACACGCTATTAGCCAAAAACATTCAGTACTTC. Amino acid sequence: CASSPDTLLAKNIQYF.

V gene TRBV7-8 combines with J gene TRBJ1-6, with TRBD1 identical over 7 bases. CDR1 and CDR2 from the germline V gene are SGHVS and FQNEAQ. The CDR3 is 16 amino acids. J lost 7 bases, V lost 5 bases, and 11 bases had no gene match. The CDR3 protein is CASSRTTGASNSPLHF. The CDR3 DNA is TGTGCCAGCAGCCGTACCACAGGGGCTTCAAATTCACCCCTCCACTTT.

CDR3 residues: CASSLDQGRGGYTF. CDR3 coding DNA: TGTGCCAGCAGCTTGGATCAGGGTAGGGGTGGCTACACCTTC. The genes are TRBV5-4 and TRBJ1-2, with D possibly TRBD1 on 5 matching bases. Germline V gene data show CDR1 as SGHNT and CDR2 as YYREEE (reference sequence). The V and J ends lost 0 bases and 7 bases respectively, with 13 bases between them. This CDR3 region has 14 residues.

The V gene is TRBV28, the J gene TRBJ1-3; the D is unclear. The CDR3 runs 11 residues. Germline-derived CDR1 and CDR2 are MDHEN and SYDVKM. Trimming pared 8 bases from V and 6 bases from J, leaving 8 bases between. The CDR3 loop is CASEEENTIYF. The CDR3 nucleotides are TGTGCCAGCGAGGAGGAAAACACCATATATTTT.

This clone was recorded only once. CDR3 coding DNA: TGCGCCAGCAGTTCAGGGGTGAGAATGAACACTGAAGCTTTCTTT. Translation gives CASSSGVRMNTEAFF. The chain has TRBV5-1 and TRBJ1-1; TRBD1 might be the D (6 bases). CDR3 length: 15 residues. Trimming stripped 5 bases from V and 0 bases from J, with 14 bases between. The germline gives CDR1 SGHRS, CDR2 YFSETQ.

The chain employs TRBV9 and TRBJ2-3; TRBD2 matches at 8 bases. The germline V gene encodes CDR1 SGDLS and CDR2 YYNGEE. The CDR3 has 16 residues. J lost 1 base, V lost 7 bases, and 11 bases had no gene match. The CDR3 region is CASSGILRGGTDTQYF. The CDR3 DNA reads as TGTGCCAGCTCCGGTATTTTGCGGGGGGGCACAGATACGCAGTATTTT. Supplemented by reference TRBV9 and TRBJ2-3, the full variable domain reads DSGVTQTPKHLITATGQRVTLRCSPRSGDLSVYWYQQSLDQGLQFLIQYYNGEERAKGNILERFSAQQFPDLHSELNLSSLELGDSALYFCASSGILRGGTDTQYFGPGTRLTVL.